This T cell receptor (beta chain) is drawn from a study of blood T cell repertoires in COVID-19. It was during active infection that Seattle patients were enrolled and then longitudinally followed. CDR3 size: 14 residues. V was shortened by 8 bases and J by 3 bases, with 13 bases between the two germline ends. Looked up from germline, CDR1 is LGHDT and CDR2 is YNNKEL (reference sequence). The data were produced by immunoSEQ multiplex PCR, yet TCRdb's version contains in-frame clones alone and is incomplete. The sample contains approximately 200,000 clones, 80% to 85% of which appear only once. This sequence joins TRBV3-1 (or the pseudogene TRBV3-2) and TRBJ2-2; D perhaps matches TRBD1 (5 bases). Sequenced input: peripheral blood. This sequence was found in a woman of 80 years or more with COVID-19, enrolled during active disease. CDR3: CASGKDRHTGELFF. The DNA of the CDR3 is TGTGCCAGCGGAAAAGACAGACACACCGGGGAGCTGTTTTTT.